One and the same sample provided the 7 T cell receptor beta chains below, sequenced in a study of shared clonotypes between healthy human individuals. Profiled with immunoSEQ multiplex PCR; TCRdb holds only in-frame clones, not every one. The sample has some 550,000 clones; about 97% are singletons. The source material was naive CD4+ T cells sorted from blood. The subset: CD45RA+ positively selected. These receptors were obtained from a woman younger than 45 in good health.

The rearrangement uses TRBV28 and TRBJ1-6; D gene uncertain. Germline assignment: CDR1 MDHEN and CDR2 SYDVKM. Trimming took off 3 bases at V and 6 bases at J, with 6 bases between the two ends. This CDR3 region has 13 residues. The CDR3 sequence: CASSFDLNSPLHF. The CDR3, as DNA: TGTGCCAGCAGTTTTGACCTTAATTCACCCCTCCACTTT.

This sequence joins TRBV5-1 and TRBJ2-3; unclear D gene. The germline V and J ends were trimmed by 4 bases and 3 bases, with 12 bases remaining between them. CDR1 and CDR2 (germline): SGHRS, YFSETQ. The CDR3 extends over 14 amino acids. CDR3 loop: CASSHGSQTDTQYF. The CDR3 DNA reads as TGCGCCAGCAGCCATGGGTCTCAAACAGATACGCAGTATTTT.

J is TRBJ1-3 and V is TRBV5-5; D is ambiguous. Germline CDR1 and CDR2: SGHKS and YYEKEE (reference sequence). This CDR3 is built from 16 residues. Trimming took 0 bases from V and 0 from J, leaving 10 bases between them. The DNA for the CDR3 is TGTGCCAGCAGCTTGGAGGCAGCCCGCTCTGGAAACACCATATATTTT. Protein: CASSLEAARSGNTIYF.

The chain links TRBV6-1 to TRBJ1-5, with D uncertain. Germline loops: CDR1 MNHNS, CDR2 SASEGT. The ends were cut back, 5 bases at V and 5 bases at J, with 10 bases in the middle. This CDR3 has 13 residues. In nucleotides, the CDR3 is TGTGCCAGCAGTATTAGCTTCGATCAGCCCCAGCATTTT. Translating gives CASSISFDQPQHF.

The chain carries TRBV27 and TRBJ2-5; 7 bases agree with TRBD2. With the DNA end fitting TRBJ2-7 better, the J assignment may be wrong. The CDR3 length is 14 residues. Per germline, CDR1 MNHEY and CDR2 SMNVEV (reference sequence). CDR3 in amino acids: CASSSSGGSHEQYF. The CDR3, as DNA: TGTGCCAGCAGTTCCTCGGGGGGTTCCCACGAGCAGTACTTC.

This chain uses TRBV21-1 with TRBJ2-7; TRBD2, the D gene given by the table, was not confirmed from the DNA. TRBV21-1 is recorded as a pseudogene. CDR3 size: 15 residues. The CDR3 region is CASSTRLAGVGEQYF. CDR3 sequence (DNA): TGTGCCAGCAGCACCAGACTAGCGGGAGTTGGGGAGCAGTACTTC.

V usage is TRBV10-2 and J usage is TRBJ2-2; D is unclear. The CDR3 spans 17 residues. Trimming removed 3 bases from V and 6 bases from J, with 20 bases in between. Per germline, CDR1 WSHSY and CDR2 SAAADI. DNA for the CDR3: TGCGCCAGCAGTGAAAGCGCCCAGGAGATAAACTCCGGGGAGCTGTTTTTT. This translates into CASSESAQEINSGELFF.